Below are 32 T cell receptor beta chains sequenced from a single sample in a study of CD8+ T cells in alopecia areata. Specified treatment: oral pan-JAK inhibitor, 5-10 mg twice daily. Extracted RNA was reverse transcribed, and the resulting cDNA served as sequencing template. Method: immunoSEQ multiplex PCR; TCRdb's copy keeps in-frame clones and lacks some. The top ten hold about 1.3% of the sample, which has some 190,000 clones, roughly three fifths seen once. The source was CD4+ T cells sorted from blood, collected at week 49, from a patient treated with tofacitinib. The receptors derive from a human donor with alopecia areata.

The CDR3 sequence is CASSVASSVATGELFF. The CDR3 coding sequence is TGTGCCAGCAGCGTAGCGTCTAGCGTCGCCACCGGGGAGCTGTTTTTT. The chain links TRBV9 to TRBJ2-2; perhaps TRBD2 as D (6 bases). CDR1 SGDLS and CDR2 YYNGEE come from the germline V gene. Trimming stripped 0 bases from V and 4 bases from J, with 13 bases between. The CDR3 loop spans 16 amino acids.

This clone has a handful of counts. The CDR3 loop reads CASSPPGGSNEQYF. DNA of the CDR3: TGTGCCAGCTCACCACCCGGGGGGTCAAACGAGCAGTACTTC. This chain joins TRBV18 and TRBJ2-7; 7 bases map to TRBD2. Germline-derived CDR1 and CDR2 are KGHSH and LQKENI. V lost 0 bases and J lost 5; bases outside the gene matches: 4. This CDR3 is built from 14 residues.

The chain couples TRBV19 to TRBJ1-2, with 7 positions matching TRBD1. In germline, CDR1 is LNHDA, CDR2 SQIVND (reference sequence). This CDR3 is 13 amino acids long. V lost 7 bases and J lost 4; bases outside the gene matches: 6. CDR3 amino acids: CASTTWDSYGYTF. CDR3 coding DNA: TGTGCCAGTACCACTTGGGACAGCTATGGCTACACCTTC.

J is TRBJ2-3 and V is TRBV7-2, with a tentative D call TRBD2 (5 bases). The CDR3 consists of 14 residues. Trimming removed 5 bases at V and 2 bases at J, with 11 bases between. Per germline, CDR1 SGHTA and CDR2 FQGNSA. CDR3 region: CASSRKLDTDTQYF. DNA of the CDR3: TGTGCCAGCAGCCGTAAACTAGACACAGATACGCAGTATTTT.

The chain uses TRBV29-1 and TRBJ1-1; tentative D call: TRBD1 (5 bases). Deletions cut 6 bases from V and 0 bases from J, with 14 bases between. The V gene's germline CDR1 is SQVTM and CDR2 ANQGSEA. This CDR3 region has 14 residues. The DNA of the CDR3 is TGCAGCGTCATGGGGCGGATGATGAACACTGAAGCTTTCTTT. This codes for CSVMGRMMNTEAFF.

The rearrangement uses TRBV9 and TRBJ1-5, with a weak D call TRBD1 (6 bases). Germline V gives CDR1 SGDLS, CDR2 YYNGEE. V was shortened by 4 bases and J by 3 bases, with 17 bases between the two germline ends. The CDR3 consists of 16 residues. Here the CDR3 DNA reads TGTGCCAGCAGCCCCGGCGGCAGGGGAGACAATCAGCCCCAGCATTTT. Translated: CASSPGGRGDNQPQHF.

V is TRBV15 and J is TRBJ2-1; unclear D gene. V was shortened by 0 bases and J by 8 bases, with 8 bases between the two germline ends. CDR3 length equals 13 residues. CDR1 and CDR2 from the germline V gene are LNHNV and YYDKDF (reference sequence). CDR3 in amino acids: CATSRDTPDEQFF. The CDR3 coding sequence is TGTGCCACCAGCAGAGATACCCCAGATGAGCAGTTCTTC.

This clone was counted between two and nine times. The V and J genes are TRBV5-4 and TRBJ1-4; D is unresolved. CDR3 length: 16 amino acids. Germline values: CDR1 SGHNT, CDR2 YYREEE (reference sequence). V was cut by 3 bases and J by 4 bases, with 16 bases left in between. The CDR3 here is CASSSAHRGLNEKLFF. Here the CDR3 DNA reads TGTGCCAGCAGCTCGGCTCACCGGGGTCTTAATGAAAAACTGTTTTTT.

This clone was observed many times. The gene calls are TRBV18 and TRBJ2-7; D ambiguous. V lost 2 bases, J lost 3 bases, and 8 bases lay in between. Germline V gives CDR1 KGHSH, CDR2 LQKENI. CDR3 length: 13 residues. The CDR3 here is CASSPETYYEQYF. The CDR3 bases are TGTGCCAGCTCACCAGAGACCTACTACGAGCAGTACTTC.

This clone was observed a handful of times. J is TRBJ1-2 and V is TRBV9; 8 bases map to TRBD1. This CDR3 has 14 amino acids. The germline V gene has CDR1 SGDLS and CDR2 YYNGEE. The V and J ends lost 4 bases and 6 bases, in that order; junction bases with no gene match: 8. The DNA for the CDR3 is TGTGCCAGCAGCCCTAGCCAGGGGGCGAATGGCTACACCTTC. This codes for CASSPSQGANGYTF.

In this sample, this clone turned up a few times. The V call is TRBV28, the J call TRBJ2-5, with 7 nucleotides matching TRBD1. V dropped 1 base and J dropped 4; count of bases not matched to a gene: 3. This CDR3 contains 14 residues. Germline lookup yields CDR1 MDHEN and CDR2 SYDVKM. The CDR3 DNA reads TGTGCCAGCAGTTTATCGACAGGGAGAGAGACCCAGTACTTC. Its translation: CASSLSTGRETQYF.

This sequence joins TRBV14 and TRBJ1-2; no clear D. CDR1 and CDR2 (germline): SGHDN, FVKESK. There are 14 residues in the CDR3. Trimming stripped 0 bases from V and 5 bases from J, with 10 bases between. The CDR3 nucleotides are TGTGCCAGCAGCCAAGATCGGGCGGGTTATGGCTACACCTTC. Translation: CASSQDRAGYGYTF.

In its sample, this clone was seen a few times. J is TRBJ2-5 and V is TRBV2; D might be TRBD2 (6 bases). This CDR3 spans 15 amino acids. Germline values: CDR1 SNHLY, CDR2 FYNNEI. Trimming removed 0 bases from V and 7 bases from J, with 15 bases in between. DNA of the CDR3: TGTGCCAGCAGTGAAGCCGCGGGACCCTTCGGGACCCAGTACTTC. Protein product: CASSEAAGPFGTQYF.

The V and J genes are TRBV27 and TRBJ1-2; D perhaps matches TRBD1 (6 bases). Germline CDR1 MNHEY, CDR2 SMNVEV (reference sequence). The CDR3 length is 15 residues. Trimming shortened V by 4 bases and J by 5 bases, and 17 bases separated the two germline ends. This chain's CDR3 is CASSSMGAGLYGYTF. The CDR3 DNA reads TGTGCCAGCAGTTCAATGGGGGCCGGGCTATATGGCTACACCTTC.

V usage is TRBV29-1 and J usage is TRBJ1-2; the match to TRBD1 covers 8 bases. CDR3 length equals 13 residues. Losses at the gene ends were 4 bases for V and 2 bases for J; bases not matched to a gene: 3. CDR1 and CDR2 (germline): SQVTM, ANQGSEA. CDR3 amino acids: CSVGTGRNYGYTF. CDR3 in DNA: TGCAGCGTTGGGACAGGGAGAAACTATGGCTACACCTTC.

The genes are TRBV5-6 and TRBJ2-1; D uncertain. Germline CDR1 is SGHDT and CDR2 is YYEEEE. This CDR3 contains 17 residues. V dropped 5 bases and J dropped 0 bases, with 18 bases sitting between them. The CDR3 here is CASRSSSSSDSYNEQFF. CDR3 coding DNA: TGTGCCAGCAGATCAAGCTCGAGCTCCGACTCCTACAATGAGCAGTTCTTC.

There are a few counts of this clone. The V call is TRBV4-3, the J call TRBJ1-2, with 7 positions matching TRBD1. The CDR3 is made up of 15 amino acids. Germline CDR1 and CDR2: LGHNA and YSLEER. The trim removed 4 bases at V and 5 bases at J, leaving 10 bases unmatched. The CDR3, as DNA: TGCGCCAGCAGCCGATCACAGGGGATAGGGTATGGCTACACCTTC. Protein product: CASSRSQGIGYGYTF.

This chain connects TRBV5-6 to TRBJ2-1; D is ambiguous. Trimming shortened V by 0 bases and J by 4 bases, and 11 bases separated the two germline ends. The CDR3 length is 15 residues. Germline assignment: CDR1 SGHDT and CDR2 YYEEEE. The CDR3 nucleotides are TGTGCCAGCAGCTTGGAAGGGCCCTGGTACAATGAGCAGTTCTTC. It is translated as CASSLEGPWYNEQFF.

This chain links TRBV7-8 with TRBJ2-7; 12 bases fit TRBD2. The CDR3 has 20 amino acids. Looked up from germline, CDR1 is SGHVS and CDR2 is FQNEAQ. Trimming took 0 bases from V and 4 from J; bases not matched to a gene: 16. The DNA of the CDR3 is TGTGCCAGCAGCTTAGCAGCTACTAGCGGGGGGCCATCTCAAAGGTACGAGCAGTACTTC. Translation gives CASSLAATSGGPSQRYEQYF. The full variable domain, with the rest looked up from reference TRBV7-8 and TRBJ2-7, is GAGVSQSPRYKVAKRGQDVALRCDPISGHVSLFWYQQALGQGPEFLTYFQNEAQLDKSGLPSDRFFAERPEGSVSTLKIQRTQQEDSAVYLCASSLAATSGGPSQRYEQYFGPGTRLTVT.

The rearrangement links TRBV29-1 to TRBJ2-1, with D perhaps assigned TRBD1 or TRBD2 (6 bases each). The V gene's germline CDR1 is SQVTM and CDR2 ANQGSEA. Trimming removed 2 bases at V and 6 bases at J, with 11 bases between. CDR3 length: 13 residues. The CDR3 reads CSVELGGSNEQFF. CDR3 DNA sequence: TGCAGCGTTGAATTAGGGGGGAGCAATGAGCAGTTCTTC.

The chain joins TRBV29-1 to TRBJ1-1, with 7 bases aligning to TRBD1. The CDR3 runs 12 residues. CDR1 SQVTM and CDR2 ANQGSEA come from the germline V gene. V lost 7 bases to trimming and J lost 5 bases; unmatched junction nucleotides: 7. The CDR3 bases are TGCAGCGCCGGACACAGGGGAACTGAAGCTTTCTTT. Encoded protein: CSAGHRGTEAFF. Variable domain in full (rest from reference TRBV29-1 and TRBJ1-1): SAVISQKPSRDICQRGTSLTIQCQVDSQVTMMFWYRQQPGQSLTLIATANQGSEATYESGFVIDKFPISRPNLTFSTLTVSNMSPEDSSIYLCSAGHRGTEAFFGQGTRLTVV.

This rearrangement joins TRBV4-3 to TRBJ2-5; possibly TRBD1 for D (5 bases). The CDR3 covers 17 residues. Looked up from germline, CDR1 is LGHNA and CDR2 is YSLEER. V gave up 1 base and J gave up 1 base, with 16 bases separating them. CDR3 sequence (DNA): TGCGCCAGCAGCCAAGGGGCTTTGACCAGGGCCCAAGAGACCCAGTACTTC. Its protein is CASSQGALTRAQETQYF.

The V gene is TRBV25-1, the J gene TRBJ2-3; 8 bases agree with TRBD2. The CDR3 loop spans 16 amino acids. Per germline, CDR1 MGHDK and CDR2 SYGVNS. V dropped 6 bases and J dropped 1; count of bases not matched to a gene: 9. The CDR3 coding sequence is TGTGCCAGCAGCCACGGGAGGGGCTGGGGCACAGATACGCAGTATTTT. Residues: CASSHGRGWGTDTQYF.

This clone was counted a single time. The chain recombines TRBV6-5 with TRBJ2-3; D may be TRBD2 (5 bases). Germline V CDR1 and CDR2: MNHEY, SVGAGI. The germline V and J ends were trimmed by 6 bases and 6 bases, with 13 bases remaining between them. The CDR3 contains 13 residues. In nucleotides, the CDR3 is TGTGCCAGCAGGGGAGCGGTCGCGGATACGCAGTATTTT. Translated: CASRGAVADTQYF.

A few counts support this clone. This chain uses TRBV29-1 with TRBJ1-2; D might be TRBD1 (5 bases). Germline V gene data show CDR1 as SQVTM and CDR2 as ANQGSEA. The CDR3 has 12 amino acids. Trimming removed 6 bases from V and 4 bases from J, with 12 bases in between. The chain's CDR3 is CSVQAGVYGYTF. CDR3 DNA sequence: TGCAGCGTCCAGGCGGGGGTCTATGGCTACACCTTC.

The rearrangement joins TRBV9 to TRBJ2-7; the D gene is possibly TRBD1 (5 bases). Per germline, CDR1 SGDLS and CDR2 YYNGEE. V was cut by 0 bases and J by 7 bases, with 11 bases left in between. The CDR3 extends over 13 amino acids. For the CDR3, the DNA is TGTGCCAGCAGCGTAGATGCAGGGCGGGAGCAGTACTTC. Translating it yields CASSVDAGREQYF.

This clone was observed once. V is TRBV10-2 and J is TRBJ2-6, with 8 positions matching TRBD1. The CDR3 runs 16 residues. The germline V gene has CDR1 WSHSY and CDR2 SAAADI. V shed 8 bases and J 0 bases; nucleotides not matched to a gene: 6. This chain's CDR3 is CASWGQVDSGANVLTF. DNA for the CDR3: TGCGCCAGCTGGGGACAGGTCGACTCTGGGGCCAACGTCCTGACTTTC.

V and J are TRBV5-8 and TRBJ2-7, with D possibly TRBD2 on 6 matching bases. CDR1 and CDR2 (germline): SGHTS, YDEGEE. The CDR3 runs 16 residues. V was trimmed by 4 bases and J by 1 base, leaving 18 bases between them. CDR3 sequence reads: CASSREAGTGSYEQYF. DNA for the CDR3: TGTGCCAGCAGCAGGGAGGCCGGGACGGGTTCCTACGAGCAGTACTTC.

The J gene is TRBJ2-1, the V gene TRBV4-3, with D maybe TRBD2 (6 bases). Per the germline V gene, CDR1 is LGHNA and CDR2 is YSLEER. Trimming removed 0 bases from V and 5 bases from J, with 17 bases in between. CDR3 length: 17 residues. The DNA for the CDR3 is TGCGCCAGCAGCCAAGATGAGACGGGGGAGGCTCACAATGAGCAGTTCTTC. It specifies CASSQDETGEAHNEQFF.

CDR3 loop: CSVERGGYGYTF. Written as DNA, the CDR3 is TGCAGCGTTGAAAGGGGAGGCTATGGCTACACCTTC. The chain recombines TRBV29-1 with TRBJ1-2; D perhaps matches TRBD1 (5 bases). The CDR3 length is 12 residues. Per germline, CDR1 SQVTM and CDR2 ANQGSEA. Trimming stripped 2 bases from V and 4 bases from J, with 8 bases between.

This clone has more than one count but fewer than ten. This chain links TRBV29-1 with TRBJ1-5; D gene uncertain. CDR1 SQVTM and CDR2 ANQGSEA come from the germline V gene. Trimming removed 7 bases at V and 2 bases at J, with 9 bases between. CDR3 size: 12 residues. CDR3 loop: CSARLGNQPQHF. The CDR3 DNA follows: TGCAGCGCCCGGTTGGGCAATCAGCCCCAGCATTTT.

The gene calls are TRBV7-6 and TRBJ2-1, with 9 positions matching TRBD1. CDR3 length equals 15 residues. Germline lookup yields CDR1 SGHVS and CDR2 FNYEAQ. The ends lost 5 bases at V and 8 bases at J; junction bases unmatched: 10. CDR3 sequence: CASSVTGQGGDEQFF. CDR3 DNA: TGTGCCAGCAGCGTGACGGGACAGGGCGGCGATGAGCAGTTCTTC. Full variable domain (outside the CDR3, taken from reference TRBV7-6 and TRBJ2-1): GAGVSQSPRYKVTKRGQDVALRCDPISGHVSLYWYRQALGQGPEFLTYFNYEAQQDKSGLPNDRFSAERPEGSISTLTIQRTEQRDSAMYRCASSVTGQGGDEQFFGPGTRLTVL.